The 23 T cell receptor beta chains listed next were all sequenced from one sample in a study of blood T cell repertoires in COVID-19. Profiled with immunoSEQ multiplex PCR; TCRdb holds only in-frame clones, not every one. The sample has some 260,000 clones; 88% are singletons. Sequencing used peripheral blood. These receptors came from a woman in her twenties or thirties with acute or convalescent COVID-19.

The DNA of the CDR3 is TGCAGTGCTAGTCTGGGCGGACTCTCCTACAATGAGCAGTTCTTC. Translated, it gives CSASLGGLSYNEQFF. This chain uses TRBV20-1 with TRBJ2-1, with D tentatively TRBD2 (5 bases). There are 15 residues in the CDR3. Trimming took 3 bases from V and 0 from J, leaving 12 bases between them. In germline, CDR1 is DFQATT, CDR2 SNEGSKA (reference sequence).

V usage is TRBV19 and J usage is TRBJ2-1; D gene unclear. The V end lost 1 base, the J end lost 0 bases, and 10 bases lay between the germline ends. Per germline, CDR1 LNHDA and CDR2 SQIVND (reference sequence). The CDR3 has 16 amino acids. CDR3 sequence: CASSIGGRSSYNEQFF. The DNA of the CDR3 is TGTGCCAGTAGTATAGGAGGCCGCAGCTCCTACAATGAGCAGTTCTTC.

The count of this clone is one. V usage is TRBV24-1 and J usage is TRBJ2-1; TRBD1 matches at 10 bases. Germline V gives CDR1 KGHDR, CDR2 SFDVKD. V was pared by 6 bases and J by 8 bases, with 9 bases of the junction left unmatched. The CDR3 is 15 residues long. The chain's CDR3 is CATSPTTGGRDEQFF. The CDR3, as DNA: TGTGCCACCAGTCCTACGACAGGGGGCAGAGATGAGCAGTTCTTC.

The rearrangement joins TRBV11-2 to TRBJ2-3, with D perhaps matching TRBD2 (7 bases). The germline CDR1 and CDR2 sequences are SGHAT and FQNNGV. With 7 bases removed from V and 3 bases from J, the gap between germline ends came to 23 bases. This CDR3 spans 17 amino acids. The CDR3 DNA sequence: TGTGCCAGCAACGGAGGGGGTGGCGGGAGTTATACAGATACGCAGTATTTT. Translating gives CASNGGGGGSYTDTQYF.

The genes are TRBV19 and TRBJ2-1, with D unclear. This CDR3 has 14 residues. The germline V gene has CDR1 LNHDA and CDR2 SQIVND (reference sequence). Trimming left V 3 bases short and J 6 bases short, with 12 bases between. The CDR3 region has the DNA TGTGCCAGTAGTATTGGTACTACTGCCAATGAGCAGTTCTTC. As protein: CASSIGTTANEQFF.

The sample holds a few counts of this clone. The chain links TRBV7-2 to TRBJ2-1; 8 nucleotides match TRBD2. Looked up from germline, CDR1 is SGHTA and CDR2 is FQGNSA. The CDR3 contains 15 residues. V shed 6 bases and J 1 base; nucleotides not matched to a gene: 5. CDR3 loop: CASRHGRASYNEQFF. In DNA, the CDR3 is TGTGCCAGCAGACACGGGAGGGCTTCCTACAATGAGCAGTTCTTC.

This chain links TRBV5-8 with TRBJ1-5; no reliable D call. Trimming cost V 0 bases and J 9 bases, with 10 bases left between them. This CDR3 comprises 13 residues. Germline V lookup: CDR1 SGHTS, CDR2 YDEGEE. CDR3 region: CASSLDRGWPQHF. CDR3 coding DNA: TGTGCCAGCAGCTTGGACCGAGGCTGGCCCCAGCATTTT.

V gene TRBV6-4 combines with J gene TRBJ2-1; TRBD2 matches 9 bases. Germline lookup yields CDR1 MRHNA and CDR2 SNTAGT. The CDR3 is 16 amino acids. The J segment lost 0 bases and the V segment lost 4 bases, leaving 4 bases of the junction unmatched. The CDR3 nucleotides are TGTGCCAGCAGTGCGCTAGCGGGGAGCTCCTACAATGAGCAGTTCTTC. This sequence encodes CASSALAGSSYNEQFF.

This chain links TRBV29-1 with TRBJ2-1; 7 positions agree with TRBD2. CDR3 size: 13 residues. CDR1 is SQVTM and CDR2 is ANQGSEA in the germline V gene. V lost 7 bases and J lost 3; bases outside the gene matches: 6. The CDR3 loop reads CSAGLAVYNEQFF. The DNA for the CDR3 is TGCAGCGCCGGCCTAGCGGTCTACAATGAGCAGTTCTTC.

The chain recombines TRBV12-3 or TRBV12-4 with TRBJ2-2; TRBD2 might be the D (6 bases). Trimming took 4 bases from V and 6 from J, leaving 9 bases between them. This CDR3 contains 13 residues. CDR3 in DNA: TGTGCCAGCAGTTCGGGACTGGCCGGGGAGCTGTTTTTT. Translating it yields CASSSGLAGELFF.

This sequence joins TRBV5-1 and TRBJ2-5, with 8 bases lining up with TRBD1. The CDR3 consists of 17 residues. Germline trimming cut 0 bases from V and 4 bases from J; bases unmatched to any gene: 11. Per the germline V gene, CDR1 is SGHRS and CDR2 is YFSETQ. CDR3 sequence (DNA): TGCGCCAGCAGCTTGGACCCCAGGGGGCAGTCGGGAGAGACCCAGTACTTC. Residues: CASSLDPRGQSGETQYF.

V usage is TRBV3-1 (or the pseudogene TRBV3-2) and J usage is TRBJ1-2; D may be TRBD1 (5 bases). CDR1 and CDR2 from the germline V gene are LGHDT and YNNKEL (reference sequence). The CDR3 sequence is 14 residues long. V lost 0 bases, J lost 8 bases, and 13 bases lay in between. This chain's CDR3 is CASSQDLGGWGYTF. The CDR3 DNA follows: TGTGCCAGCAGCCAAGATCTGGGGGGGTGGGGCTACACCTTC.

This rearrangement joins TRBV14 to TRBJ1-3; no clear D. V gave up 3 bases and J gave up 1 base, with 7 bases separating them. Per germline, CDR1 SGHDN and CDR2 FVKESK. CDR3 length equals 14 residues. The CDR3 sequence: CASSHPQSGNTIYF. CDR3 in DNA: TGTGCCAGCAGCCACCCACAGTCTGGAAACACCATATATTTT.

The J gene is TRBJ2-1, the V gene TRBV5-1, with D perhaps matching TRBD1 (5 bases). The CDR3 loop spans 14 amino acids. CDR1 is SGHRS and CDR2 is YFSETQ in the germline V gene. Trimming removed 3 bases from V and 7 bases from J, with 14 bases in between. CDR3 in amino acids: CASSSGMVGNEQFF. In nucleotides, the CDR3 is TGCGCCAGCAGCTCAGGGATGGTGGGAAATGAGCAGTTCTTC.

The genes are TRBV9 and TRBJ2-1; TRBD2 matches at 9 bases. Looked up from germline, CDR1 is SGDLS and CDR2 is YYNGEE. The V segment lost 0 bases and the J segment 8 bases; nucleotides outside the gene matches: 6. This CDR3 region has 15 residues. CDR3 in DNA: TGTGCCAGCAGCGTAGCGGCGGGAGGGGTGGATGAGCAGTTCTTC. Its translation is CASSVAAGGVDEQFF.

The chain carries TRBV29-1 and TRBJ2-2, with TRBD2 matching over 8 bases. With V trimmed by 4 bases and J by 7 bases, 8 bases remained unmatched. This CDR3 has 14 amino acids. The germline V gene encodes CDR1 SQVTM and CDR2 ANQGSEA. The CDR3 coding sequence is TGCAGCGTTGGAATCGGGGGGGCCGGCGGGGAGCTGTTTTTT. Protein product: CSVGIGGAGGELFF.

The chain uses TRBV5-6 and TRBJ1-2, with TRBD1 identical over 8 bases. The CDR3 covers 16 residues. The V segment lost 0 bases and the J segment 7 bases; nucleotides outside the gene matches: 11. The germline CDR1 and CDR2 sequences are SGHDT and YYEEEE. DNA of the CDR3: TGTGCCAGCAGCTTGGTTTTGGGCAGGGGGCAGACTGGCTACACCTTC. Residues: CASSLVLGRGQTGYTF.

This chain joins TRBV21-1 and TRBJ2-1; TRBD1, the table's D call, was not compared with the DNA. TRBV21-1 constitutes a pseudogene. This CDR3 has 15 amino acids. CDR3 region: CASSASGQVFNEQFF. The CDR3 DNA is TGTGCCAGCAGCGCCTCGGGACAGGTCTTCAATGAGCAGTTCTTC.

The V and J genes are TRBV7-7 and TRBJ2-3; possible D gene TRBD2, 6 bases. This CDR3 spans 16 amino acids. In germline, CDR1 is SSHAT, CDR2 FNYEAQ (reference sequence). Trimming cost V 6 bases and J 3 bases, with 19 bases left between them. CDR3 loop: CASSLGLRGGTDTQYF. CDR3 in DNA: TGTGCCAGCAGTCTAGGGTTGCGGGGCGGGACAGATACGCAGTATTTT. The complete variable domain, with remaining parts taken from reference TRBV7-7 and TRBJ2-3, reads GAGVSQSPRYKVTKRGQDVTLRCDPISSHATLYWYQQALGQGPEFLTYFNYEAQPDKSGLPSDRFSAERPEGSISTLTIQRTEQRDSAMYRCASSLGLRGGTDTQYFGPGTRLTVL.

This chain uses TRBV6-2 or TRBV6-3 with TRBJ1-5, with D possibly TRBD1 on 5 matching bases. CDR3 length: 14 residues. CDR1 is MNHEY and CDR2 is SVGEGT in the germline V gene. V was trimmed by 2 bases and J by 8 bases, leaving 13 bases between them. As DNA, the CDR3 is TGTGCCAGCAGTTACGCAGGCAGCAGGGAGCCCCAGCATTTT. Protein product: CASSYAGSREPQHF.

This sequence joins TRBV2 and TRBJ2-5; D not resolved. The germline V gene encodes CDR1 SNHLY and CDR2 FYNNEI. The CDR3 runs 14 residues. The V end was cut by 3 bases, the J end by 0 bases, with 8 bases between. This CDR3 is CASSEWLYQETQYF. In DNA form, the CDR3 reads TGTGCCAGCAGTGAGTGGCTTTACCAAGAGACCCAGTACTTC. The variable domain in full, with the rest retrieved from reference TRBV2 and TRBJ2-5, is EPEVTQTPSHQVTQMGQEVILRCVPISNHLYFYWYRQILGQKVEFLVSFYNNEISEKSEIFDDQFSVERPDGSNFTLKIRSTKLEDSAMYFCASSEWLYQETQYFGPGTRLLVL.

The CDR3 region is CASSLTGQIDYEQYF. The CDR3 DNA sequence: TGTGCCAGCAGCCTCACGGGACAGATAGATTACGAGCAGTACTTC. V usage is TRBV11-3 and J usage is TRBJ2-7, with TRBD1 identical over 7 bases. The CDR3 sequence is 15 residues long. From germline, CDR1 is SGHNT and CDR2 YENEEA. J lost 4 bases, V lost 5 bases, and 11 bases had no gene match. The complete variable domain, with remaining parts taken from reference TRBV11-3 and TRBJ2-7, reads EAGVVQSPRYKIIEKKQPVAFWCNPISGHNTLYWYLQNLGQGPELLIRYENEEAVDDSQLPKDRFSAERLKGVDSTLKIQPAELGDSAVYLCASSLTGQIDYEQYFGPGTRLTVT.

CDR3 coding DNA: TGTGCCAGCAGCCGAACGGGGAACATTCAGTACTTC. It specifies CASSRTGNIQYF. The chain carries TRBV5-6 and TRBJ2-4; possible D gene TRBD2, 5 bases. The ends were cut back, 4 bases at V and 7 bases at J, with 9 bases in the middle. The CDR3 is 12 amino acids. Per the germline V gene, CDR1 is SGHDT and CDR2 is YYEEEE.